Presented here are 22 T cell receptor beta chains from one specimen sequenced in a study of T cell responses to AZD1222 COVID-19 vaccine. Clones were read by immunoSEQ multiplex PCR, and TCRdb kept only the in-frame ones, dropping some. Of 45,000 to 60,000 clones listed, about three quarters were seen once; the top ten hold under 7.5%. The sample consisted of peripheral blood, taken on day 0 of AZD1222 vaccination. The receptors were gathered from an adult in good health.

The V and J genes are TRBV6-2 or TRBV6-3 and TRBJ1-2, with 7 bases aligning to TRBD1. Germline CDR1 MNHEY, CDR2 SVGEGT. This CDR3 has 15 amino acids. The junction had 5 bases not matched to a gene; V was cut back by 0 bases and J by 4 bases. CDR3 nucleotide sequence: TGTGCCAGCAGTTACTCGGGACAGCCCATCTATGGCTACACCTTC. Translation gives CASSYSGQPIYGYTF.

V and J are TRBV28 and TRBJ2-2; possibly TRBD1 for D (6 bases). Germline lookup yields CDR1 MDHEN and CDR2 SYDVKM. V was shortened by 6 bases and J by 8 bases, with 13 bases between the two germline ends. The CDR3 contains 13 residues. CDR3 bases: TGTGCCAGCAGCTCCCAACAGGGAGGGGAGCTGTTTTTT. This sequence encodes CASSSQQGGELFF.

V and J are TRBV7-2 and TRBJ2-1, with TRBD2 matching 7 bases. V dropped 2 bases and J dropped 7; count of bases not matched to a gene: 5. This CDR3 comprises 14 residues. Germline assignment: CDR1 SGHTA and CDR2 FQGNSA. CDR3 loop: CASSLWARENEQFF. CDR3 nucleotides: TGTGCCAGCAGCTTATGGGCGCGGGAGAATGAGCAGTTCTTC.

The chain uses TRBV3-1 (or the pseudogene TRBV3-2) and TRBJ2-1, with TRBD2 matching over 9 bases. The CDR3 runs to 13 residues. V gave up 5 bases and J gave up 10 bases; unmatched junction bases: 6. Germline CDR1 and CDR2: LGHDT and YNNKEL (reference sequence). The CDR3 loop is CASSLGLAREQFF. In DNA form, the CDR3 reads TGTGCCAGCAGCTTGGGACTAGCTAGGGAGCAGTTCTTC.

This sequence joins TRBV20-1 and TRBJ1-2; D gene ambiguous. Germline-derived CDR1 and CDR2 are DFQATT and SNEGSKA (reference sequence). This CDR3 spans 11 amino acids. V lost 5 bases to trimming and J lost 0 bases, with 4 bases between them. Written as DNA, the CDR3 is TGCAGTGCTTACACTAACTATGGCTACACCTTC. Protein sequence: CSAYTNYGYTF.

This rearrangement joins TRBV6-2 or TRBV6-3 to TRBJ2-1, with TRBD2 matching 7 bases. The V gene's germline CDR1 is MNHEY and CDR2 SVGEGT. This CDR3 has 13 residues. Trimming cost V 5 bases and J 5 bases; bases outside gene matches: 3. CDR3 DNA: TGTGCCAGCAGTAGGGACTACAACAATGAGCAGTTCTTC. Translation: CASSRDYNNEQFF.

The chain carries TRBV29-1 and TRBJ1-2; D possibly corresponds to TRBD1 (5 bases). This CDR3 comprises 13 residues. Germline V gene sequence: CDR1 SQVTM, CDR2 ANQGSEA. CDR3 loop: CTYPGGPNYGYTF. Written as DNA, the CDR3 is TGCACTTACCCGGGGGGACCGAACTATGGCTACACCTTC.

The J gene is TRBJ1-1, the V gene TRBV7-8; possible D gene TRBD1, 5 bases. This CDR3 spans 14 amino acids. In germline, CDR1 is SGHVS, CDR2 FQNEAQ. V lost 5 bases to trimming and J lost 2 bases, with 12 bases between them. The CDR3 DNA sequence: TGTGCCAGCAGCGAGAGCGGGGGAAACACTGAAGCTTTCTTT. This codes for CASSESGGNTEAFF.

V is TRBV28 and J is TRBJ1-5; 7 bases line up with TRBD1. V shed 3 bases and J 2 bases; nucleotides not matched to a gene: 1. Germline CDR1 MDHEN, CDR2 SYDVKM. There are 14 residues in the CDR3. CDR3 DNA: TGTGCCAGCAGTTTGGGGACAGGCAATCAGCCCCAGCATTTT. It translates to CASSLGTGNQPQHF.

This sequence joins TRBV19 and TRBJ2-1; 10 bases align to TRBD1. Germline CDR1 reads LNHDA; CDR2 reads SQIVND (reference sequence). The CDR3 totals 15 residues. With V trimmed by 7 bases and J by 6 bases, 9 bases remained unmatched. CDR3 DNA sequence: TGTGCCAGTACAACCGGGACAGGGGCTACCAATGAGCAGTTCTTC. It is translated as CASTTGTGATNEQFF.

This clone was observed once. The chain uses TRBV4-2 and TRBJ1-2; a weak D match, TRBD1 (5 bases). The germline V gene encodes CDR1 LGHNA and CDR2 YNFKEQ. V was trimmed by 0 bases and J by 4 bases, leaving 15 bases between them. CDR3 size: 16 residues. The CDR3 DNA follows: TGTGCCAGCAGCCAAGATAGGGGTGGAGGGTTCTATGGCTACACCTTC. Translating it yields CASSQDRGGGFYGYTF.

The chain couples TRBV19 to TRBJ1-4; D is possibly TRBD1 (5 bases). V gave up 6 bases and J gave up 7 bases, with 21 bases separating them. CDR1 and CDR2 from the germline V gene are LNHDA and SQIVND (reference sequence). The CDR3 is 16 residues long. CDR3: CASSETPGRRGEKLFF. The CDR3 DNA reads TGTGCCAGTAGCGAAACCCCGGGACGGCGGGGTGAAAAACTGTTTTTT.

The chain joins TRBV18 to TRBJ1-2; D gene uncertain. The germline gives CDR1 KGHSH, CDR2 LQKENI. V lost 3 bases and J lost 1, with 6 bases in between. The CDR3 has 13 residues. In nucleotides, the CDR3 is TGTGCCAGCTCACCGGCCGTTAACTATGGCTACACCTTC. Protein product: CASSPAVNYGYTF.

V usage is TRBV5-8 and J usage is TRBJ2-2; TRBD2 matches 11 bases. J was trimmed by 0 bases and V by 4 bases; bases with no gene match: 2. Per the germline V gene, CDR1 is SGHTS and CDR2 is YDEGEE. The CDR3 loop spans 16 amino acids. In nucleotides, the CDR3 is TGTGCCAGCAGCAAGGGACTAGCGGCGAACACCGGGGAGCTGTTTTTT. Its translation: CASSKGLAANTGELFF.

This sequence joins TRBV19 and TRBJ1-2, with 8 bases identical to TRBD1. The junction had 7 bases not matched to a gene; V was cut back by 5 bases and J by 5 bases. In germline, CDR1 is LNHDA, CDR2 SQIVND (reference sequence). This CDR3 comprises 14 residues. Here the CDR3 reads CASSATGAGYGYTF. CDR3 DNA sequence: TGTGCCAGTAGTGCGACAGGGGCGGGATATGGCTACACCTTC.

This sequence joins TRBV4-1 and TRBJ2-1, with 7 bases fitting TRBD2. CDR1 is MGHRA, CDR2 YSYEKL, per germline. V trimming: 1 base; J trimming: 6 bases; junction bases outside the gene matches: 6. This CDR3 region has 15 residues. CDR3 sequence reads: CASSQGEGYGNEQFF. CDR3 nucleotide sequence: TGCGCCAGCAGCCAAGGGGAGGGCTATGGCAATGAGCAGTTCTTC.

The CDR3 spells CASSLSGKSTDTQYF. The DNA of the CDR3 is TGCGCCAGCAGCTTGTCGGGAAAAAGCACAGATACGCAGTATTTT. The rearrangement links TRBV5-1 to TRBJ2-3, with D tentatively TRBD2 (5 bases). V lost 1 base, J lost 0 bases, and 9 bases lay in between. The CDR3 covers 15 residues. The V gene's germline CDR1 is SGHRS and CDR2 YFSETQ. Combining the CDR3 with reference TRBV5-1 and TRBJ2-3 gives the whole variable domain KAGVTQTPRYLIKTRGQQVTLSCSPISGHRSVSWYQQTPGQGLQFLFEYFSETQRNKGNFPGRFSGRQFSNSRSEMNVSTLELGDSALYLCASSLSGKSTDTQYFGPGTRLTVL.

CDR3 DNA: TGTGCCAGCAGTTACCAGCAGAACACTGAAGCTTTCTTT. This gives the protein CASSYQQNTEAFF. The rearrangement uses TRBV6-2 or TRBV6-3 and TRBJ1-1, with D unresolved. The germline gives CDR1 MNHEY, CDR2 SVGEGT. The V end was cut by 2 bases, the J end by 1 base, with 5 bases between. CDR3 length: 13 amino acids.

This sequence joins TRBV29-1 and TRBJ1-2; a possible D gene is TRBD1 (6 bases). The CDR3 has 12 amino acids. With 3 bases removed from V and 2 bases from J, the gap between germline ends came to 7 bases. Germline loops: CDR1 SQVTM, CDR2 ANQGSEA. The CDR3 sequence is CSVDRGNYGYTF. In DNA, the CDR3 is TGCAGCGTTGATAGGGGGAACTATGGCTACACCTTC.

V gene TRBV2 combines with J gene TRBJ1-4; 10 bases are shared with TRBD1. Germline assignment: CDR1 SNHLY and CDR2 FYNNEI. CDR3 length equals 16 residues. The V segment lost 5 bases and the J segment 8 bases; nucleotides outside the gene matches: 11. The CDR3 region has the DNA TGTGCCAGCAGTAGTCGATCCGGGACAGGGGAAGAAAAACTGTTTTTT. This gives the protein CASSSRSGTGEEKLFF.

This chain links TRBV7-2 with TRBJ2-1, with D perhaps TRBD2 (6 bases). V was shortened by 5 bases and J by 7 bases, with 9 bases between the two germline ends. The V gene's germline CDR1 is SGHTA and CDR2 FQGNSA. The CDR3 length is 12 residues. The CDR3 loop reads CASSLEGNEQFF. CDR3 bases: TGTGCCAGCAGCCTGGAGGGGAATGAGCAGTTCTTC.

The rearrangement links TRBV6-4 to TRBJ2-2; D gene ambiguous. This CDR3 contains 13 residues. Germline V lookup: CDR1 MRHNA, CDR2 SNTAGT. V lost 6 bases and J 4 bases, leaving 9 bases between the germline ends. This CDR3 is CASSLTTTGELFF. The DNA for the CDR3 is TGTGCCAGCAGCCTCACAACCACCGGGGAGCTGTTTTTT.